These 27 T cell receptor beta chains originate from one sample sequenced in a study of graft-versus-host responses after intestinal transplantation. Assay used: immunoSEQ multiplex PCR; TCRdb lists only in-frame clones, some missing. The sample includes tens of thousands of clones, 92% of them seen just once. Sample: PBMCs, taken 98 days after intestinal transplantation. The receptors derive from a human patient who received an intestinal transplant, so some T cells may come from the graft donor.

This sequence joins TRBV6-5 and TRBJ1-6, with D possibly matching TRBD1 (5 bases). Germline loops: CDR1 MNHEY, CDR2 SVGAGI. The length of the CDR3 is 13 residues. V was pared by 5 bases and J by 9 bases, with 11 bases between. DNA of the CDR3: TGTGCCAGCAGTGAAGGTAGGGGTTCACCCCTCCACTTT. Translation: CASSEGRGSPLHF.

The chain joins TRBV28 to TRBJ1-4, with D perhaps matching TRBD1 (6 bases). The CDR3 is 15 residues long. Germline lookup yields CDR1 MDHEN and CDR2 SYDVKM. V was trimmed by 2 bases and J by 8 bases, leaving 15 bases between them. In nucleotides, the CDR3 is TGTGCCAGCAGTTTAGGGGGCGGAGGGGAAGAAAAACTGTTTTTT. Residues: CASSLGGGGEEKLFF.

The chain carries TRBV11-2 and TRBJ2-7; unclear D gene. V lost 5 bases and J lost 3, with 14 bases in between. CDR3 length: 14 residues. The germline CDR1 and CDR2 sequences are SGHAT and FQNNGV. CDR3 nucleotide sequence: TGTGCCAGCAGCGAAAGTGGTAGGGTCTACGAGCAGTACTTC. It codes for CASSESGRVYEQYF.

The V call is TRBV2, the J call TRBJ1-1; perhaps TRBD1 as D (5 bases). There are 12 residues in the CDR3. V was cut by 4 bases and J by 8 bases, with 11 bases left in between. Germline loops: CDR1 SNHLY, CDR2 FYNNEI. The CDR3, as DNA: TGTGCCAGCAGTGGGTGGACAACGGAAGCTTTCTTT. Residues: CASSGWTTEAFF.

The genes are TRBV5-4 and TRBJ2-7; D is unresolved. V lost 4 bases and J 4 bases, leaving 9 bases between the germline ends. Germline lookup yields CDR1 SGHNT and CDR2 YYREEE (reference sequence). The CDR3 is made up of 12 amino acids. The CDR3 sequence: CASSLGLYEQYF. The CDR3 region has the DNA TGTGCCAGCAGCCTGGGCTTGTACGAGCAGTACTTC.

This sequence joins TRBV6-6 and TRBJ1-2; D not certain. V was shortened by 7 bases and J by 4 bases, with 13 bases between the two germline ends. CDR1 and CDR2 (germline): MNHNY, SVGAGI (reference sequence). The CDR3 consists of 13 residues. CDR3 nucleotides: TGTGCCAGCACCCCGGACGGTTCCTATGGCTACACCTTC. Residues: CASTPDGSYGYTF.

V and J are TRBV7-9 and TRBJ2-3, with D perhaps assigned TRBD1 or TRBD2 (6 bases each). The CDR3 is 16 amino acids. Between the trimmed V and J ends, which lost 0 bases and 6 bases, there was a span of 16 bases. From germline, CDR1 is SEHNR and CDR2 FQNEAQ (reference sequence). CDR3 amino acids: CASSLARAPGADTQYF. CDR3 in DNA: TGTGCCAGCAGCTTAGCGCGGGCTCCGGGGGCCGATACGCAGTATTTT.

A note on this clone: One end of the junction fails to match germline, which may point to a read error. The chain couples TRBV5-6 to TRBJ2-2; the match to TRBD2 covers 12 bases. CDR1 and CDR2 (germline): SGHDT, YYEEEE. The CDR3 length is 16 residues. CDR3 sequence (DNA): TGTGCCACCAGCACGCTAGCGGGGGGGCCCGGCGGGGAGCTGTTTTTT. This gives the protein CATSTLAGGPGGELFF.

The chain joins TRBV21-1 to TRBJ2-5; the table's D call TRBD2 went unverified against the DNA. TRBV21-1 is recorded as a pseudogene. The CDR3 is made up of 19 amino acids. CDR3 coding DNA: TGTGCCAGCAGCAAATATACGGGACTAGACAGGGCGTACCAAGAGACCCAGTACTTC. Residues: CASSKYTGLDRAYQETQYF.

V is TRBV5-1 and J is TRBJ1-1; D is perhaps TRBD1 (6 bases). CDR3 length equals 14 residues. Germline V gene data show CDR1 as SGHRS and CDR2 as YFSETQ. V gave up 4 bases and J gave up 1 base, with 11 bases separating them. The CDR3 DNA reads TGCGCCAGCAGCCTCGTGACAGGGAACACTGAAGCTTTCTTT. Its translation: CASSLVTGNTEAFF.

The chain links TRBV27 to TRBJ1-2, with 7 bases that match TRBD1. This CDR3 region has 13 residues. Germline-derived CDR1 and CDR2 are MNHEY and SMNVEV (reference sequence). V shed 2 bases and J 4 bases; nucleotides not matched to a gene: 1. CDR3 coding DNA: TGTGCCAGCAGTTTACAGGGGGGCTATGGCTACACCTTC. This gives the protein CASSLQGGYGYTF.

The rearrangement links TRBV5-4 to TRBJ2-7, with 9 bases aligning to TRBD2. Per the germline V gene, CDR1 is SGHNT and CDR2 is YYREEE (reference sequence). The CDR3 consists of 16 residues. The V and J ends lost 4 bases and 0 bases, in that order; junction bases with no gene match: 8. CDR3 coding DNA: TGTGCCAGCAGCCATAGCGGGGGTTCTAGCTCCTACGAGCAGTACTTC. Encoded protein: CASSHSGGSSSYEQYF.

The chain links TRBV6-5 to TRBJ2-3, with TRBD2 identical over 7 bases. Per the germline V gene, CDR1 is MNHEY and CDR2 is SVGAGI. V shed 8 bases, J shed 3 bases, and the junction held 8 bases outside the gene matches. This CDR3 has 14 residues. The CDR3 region has the DNA TGTGCCAGCGCCTGGACTAGAAAGACAGATACGCAGTATTTT. Protein product: CASAWTRKTDTQYF.

The chain uses TRBV6-5 and TRBJ1-3; a weak D match, TRBD1 (5 bases). Per the germline V gene, CDR1 is MNHEY and CDR2 is SVGAGI. V shed 0 bases and J shed 3 bases, with 6 bases lying between them. This CDR3 comprises 14 residues. CDR3 bases: TGTGCCAGCAGTTACTCGACAGTTGGAAACACCATATATTTT. Its protein is CASSYSTVGNTIYF.

The chain joins TRBV9 to TRBJ2-6, with 10 bases matching TRBD1. With 0 bases clipped from V and 4 bases from J, the junction kept 13 bases outside the gene matches. This CDR3 region has 20 residues. The germline V gene encodes CDR1 SGDLS and CDR2 YYNGEE. The CDR3, as DNA: TGTGCCAGCAGCGTAGACAGGTTGGGGACAGGGGTATCAGGGGCCAACGTCCTGACTTTC. Its protein product is CASSVDRLGTGVSGANVLTF. The full variable domain, in which reference TRBV9 and TRBJ2-6 provide the parts outside the CDR3, is DSGVTQTPKHLITATGQRVTLRCSPRSGDLSVYWYQQSLDQGLQFLIQYYNGEERAKGNILERFSAQQFPDLHSELNLSSLELGDSALYFCASSVDRLGTGVSGANVLTFGAGSRLTVL.

The rearrangement links TRBV5-6 to TRBJ2-5; a possible D gene is TRBD1 (6 bases). CDR3 length: 14 residues. Trimming stripped 3 bases from V and 2 bases from J, with 11 bases between. Germline values: CDR1 SGHDT, CDR2 YYEEEE. CDR3 coding DNA: TGTGCCAGCAGCTCCCGTGGGACACAAGAGACCCAGTACTTC. It is translated as CASSSRGTQETQYF.

This chain links TRBV7-3 with TRBJ2-7, with 11 bases identical to TRBD2. The CDR3 is 16 amino acids. The V and J ends lost 4 bases and 6 bases, in that order; junction bases with no gene match: 11. The germline V gene encodes CDR1 SGHTA and CDR2 FQGTGA. The CDR3 DNA reads TGTGCCAGCAGCTCGTCCCTAGCGGGGGGACCAGGCGAGCAGTACTTC. The encoded protein is CASSSSLAGGPGEQYF. The whole variable domain, filled in from reference TRBV7-3 and TRBJ2-7, reads GAGVSQTPSNKVTEKGKYVELRCDPISGHTALYWYRQSLGQGPEFLIYFQGTGAADDSGLPNDRFFAVRPEGSVSTLKIQRTERGDSAVYLCASSSSLAGGPGEQYFGPGTRLTVT.

V usage is TRBV13 and J usage is TRBJ2-7, with D unresolved. The V end was cut by 2 bases, the J end by 3 bases, with 5 bases between. Germline V CDR1 and CDR2: PRHDT, FYEKMQ (reference sequence). The CDR3 loop spans 12 amino acids. The CDR3 here is CASSLMDYEQYF. CDR3 in DNA: TGTGCCAGCAGCTTAATGGACTACGAGCAGTACTTC.

The chain carries TRBV2 and TRBJ1-1; TRBD1 matches at 7 bases. CDR3 length equals 14 residues. Germline lookup yields CDR1 SNHLY and CDR2 FYNNEI. V trimming: 6 bases; J trimming: 7 bases; junction bases outside the gene matches: 11. The CDR3 bases are TGTGCCAGCAGAATGGGACAGACTCCCTTTGAAGCTTTCTTT. Translated, it gives CASRMGQTPFEAFF.

This chain uses TRBV7-9 with TRBJ2-1; 9 bases line up with TRBD1. The junction had 4 bases not matched to a gene; V was cut back by 3 bases and J by 4 bases. The CDR3 is 15 residues long. The V gene's germline CDR1 is SEHNR and CDR2 FQNEAQ (reference sequence). The CDR3 is CASSLTGGDYNEQFF. The CDR3 nucleotides read TGTGCCAGCAGCTTGACAGGGGGGGATTACAATGAGCAGTTCTTC.

The rearrangement joins TRBV10-2 to TRBJ2-7; 9 bases line up with TRBD2. The CDR3 has 16 residues. V gave up 3 bases and J gave up 3 bases; unmatched junction bases: 9. Germline CDR1 reads WSHSY; CDR2 reads SAAADI. The CDR3 DNA is TGCGCCAGCAGTGATATTTTACTAGCGGGTGACTACGAGCAGTACTTC. It specifies CASSDILLAGDYEQYF.

Written as DNA, the CDR3 is TGTGCCAGTAGTCCGGGACTAGCGGGAGGGTCTGGGGCCAACGTCCTGACTTTC. Protein: CASSPGLAGGSGANVLTF. The chain carries TRBV19 and TRBJ2-6; TRBD2 agrees at 16 bases. Germline values: CDR1 LNHDA, CDR2 SQIVND (reference sequence). This CDR3 is 18 amino acids long. V shed 5 bases, J shed 1 base, and the junction held 2 bases outside the gene matches.

The chain is built from TRBV28 and TRBJ1-1; unclear D gene. Germline loops: CDR1 MDHEN, CDR2 SYDVKM. V was pared by 3 bases and J by 1 base, with 9 bases between. This CDR3 is 14 amino acids long. CDR3 region: CASSFNSKNTEAFF. The CDR3 bases are TGTGCCAGCAGTTTTAACAGTAAGAACACTGAAGCTTTCTTT.

J is TRBJ2-2 and V is TRBV2, with 9 bases that match TRBD2. CDR1 is SNHLY and CDR2 is FYNNEI in the germline V gene. Trimming cost V 3 bases and J 4 bases; bases outside gene matches: 3. There are 15 residues in the CDR3. CDR3 DNA: TGTGCCAGCAGTGATAGCGGGAGTGGCACCGGGGAGCTGTTTTTT. Protein product: CASSDSGSGTGELFF.

CDR3 residues: CASSLRLAWYEQYF. The CDR3 coding sequence is TGTGCCAGCAGCTTGAGGCTAGCGTGGTACGAGCAGTACTTC. The chain uses TRBV5-8 and TRBJ2-7; D is possibly TRBD2 (6 bases). The CDR3 is made up of 14 amino acids. Germline assignment: CDR1 SGHTS and CDR2 YDEGEE. Trimming took off 1 base at V and 4 bases at J, with 12 bases between the two ends.

The V gene is TRBV2, the J gene TRBJ1-6; TRBD1 might be the D (5 bases). Germline V gene sequence: CDR1 SNHLY, CDR2 FYNNEI. This CDR3 region has 15 residues. Trimming took 4 bases from V and 3 from J, leaving 10 bases between them. CDR3 nucleotides: TGTGCCAGCAGTGTCACAGGTGACTATAATTCACCCCTCCACTTT. Its protein product is CASSVTGDYNSPLHF. Combining the CDR3 with reference TRBV2 and TRBJ1-6 gives the whole variable domain EPEVTQTPSHQVTQMGQEVILRCVPISNHLYFYWYRQILGQKVEFLVSFYNNEISEKSEIFDDQFSVERPDGSNFTLKIRSTKLEDSAMYFCASSVTGDYNSPLHFGNGTRLTVT.

This chain uses TRBV28 with TRBJ2-4; D not certain. The V and J ends lost 2 bases and 2 bases respectively, with 7 bases between them. The CDR3 is 14 residues long. Germline values: CDR1 MDHEN, CDR2 SYDVKM. The CDR3 sequence: CASSLGGTKNIQYF. CDR3 nucleotide sequence: TGTGCCAGCAGTTTAGGTGGGACCAAAAACATTCAGTACTTC. Full variable domain (outside the CDR3, taken from reference TRBV28 and TRBJ2-4): DVKVTQSSRYLVKRTGEKVFLECVQDMDHENMFWYRQDPGLGLRLIYFSYDVKMKEKGDIPEGYSVSREKKERFSLILESASTNQTSMYLCASSLGGTKNIQYFGAGTRLSVL.